What follows are 19 T cell receptor beta chains derived from one specimen sequenced in a study of hypomethylating agent response in myelodysplastic syndrome. Assay used: immunoSEQ multiplex PCR; TCRdb lists only in-frame clones, some missing. In the table there are approximately 5,100 clones, roughly four fifths of which are singletons. The input for sequencing was bone marrow, taken before or after starting hypomethylating agent treatment for myelodysplastic syndrome (not recorded which). The receptors originated from a human donor with myelodysplastic syndrome.

This clone was counted between two and nine times. The gene calls are TRBV9 and TRBJ2-5; no clear D gene. The germline V gene has CDR1 SGDLS and CDR2 YYNGEE. The germline V and J ends were trimmed by 2 bases and 5 bases, with 19 bases remaining between them. The CDR3 is 16 residues long. The CDR3 DNA sequence: TGTGCCAGCAGCGTGGGCCGGGCGCATACCTCGGAGACCCAGTACTTC. Encoded protein: CASSVGRAHTSETQYF.

The rearrangement joins TRBV5-1 to TRBJ2-1; 7 bases align to TRBD1. V was clipped by 3 bases and J by 5 bases; unmatched bases: 8. Germline loops: CDR1 SGHRS, CDR2 YFSETQ. The length of the CDR3 is 15 residues. CDR3 region: CASSSRQGVDNEQFF. The CDR3 coding sequence is TGCGCCAGCAGCTCGAGACAGGGCGTGGACAATGAGCAGTTCTTC.

The chain couples TRBV11-1 to TRBJ2-1; TRBD1 agrees at 9 bases. Germline V gene lookup returns CDR1 SGHAT and CDR2 FQDESV (reference sequence). This CDR3 has 15 amino acids. With 0 bases clipped from V and 7 bases from J, the junction kept 4 bases outside the gene matches. CDR3 DNA: TGTGCCAGCAGCTTAGCGGGACAGGGATTTAATGAGCAGTTCTTC. This codes for CASSLAGQGFNEQFF.

The chain has TRBV4-2 and TRBJ1-4; D perhaps matches TRBD1 (5 bases). V was pared by 4 bases and J by 3 bases, with 15 bases between. The CDR3 has 16 residues. Germline-derived CDR1 and CDR2 are LGHNA and YNFKEQ. The CDR3 region is CASSPGGGTSNEKLFF. The CDR3 DNA reads as TGTGCCAGCAGCCCCGGCGGGGGTACTTCTAATGAAAAACTGTTTTTT.

This chain connects TRBV18 to TRBJ2-7, with 11 bases matching TRBD1. Per germline, CDR1 KGHSH and CDR2 LQKENI. This CDR3 spans 17 amino acids. V shed 6 bases, J shed 0 bases, and the junction held 10 bases outside the gene matches. The CDR3 DNA reads TGTGCCAGCTCGCCCCTCCCGGGACAGGGGGGCTCCTACGAGCAGTACTTC. Translation gives CASSPLPGQGGSYEQYF.

The chain has TRBV19 and TRBJ1-3; no clear D. CDR1 LNHDA and CDR2 SQIVND come from the germline V gene (reference sequence). This CDR3 contains 16 residues. Trimming pared 3 bases from V and 2 bases from J, leaving 14 bases between. The CDR3 DNA follows: TGTGCCAGTAGTATTGCCGGGTTGTATGCTGGAAACACCATATATTTT. Translating it yields CASSIAGLYAGNTIYF.

This clone came up a few times. V gene TRBV7-6 combines with J gene TRBJ1-2; weak D call: TRBD1 (6 bases). The germline V and J ends were trimmed by 0 bases and 9 bases, with 14 bases remaining between them. The length of the CDR3 is 14 residues. The germline CDR1 and CDR2 sequences are SGHVS and FNYEAQ. The CDR3 loop reads CASSLAEQGGSYTF. The DNA of the CDR3 is TGTGCCAGCAGCTTAGCGGAACAGGGCGGTAGCTACACCTTC.

This clone was counted a single time. This sequence joins TRBV9 and TRBJ2-3; tentatively, D is TRBD1 or TRBD2 (5 bases each). Trimming took 3 bases from V and 0 from J, leaving 20 bases between them. Germline assignment: CDR1 SGDLS and CDR2 YYNGEE. This CDR3 region has 18 residues. CDR3 DNA sequence: TGTGCCAGCAGCGCAGGGTTGCGGGTGGATCCTAGCACAGATACGCAGTATTTT. As protein: CASSAGLRVDPSTDTQYF.

The sample holds one count of this clone. The rearrangement uses TRBV5-5 and TRBJ1-2, with TRBD1 matching over 8 bases. V lost 2 bases, J lost 4 bases, and 10 bases stayed unmatched. Germline V gene data show CDR1 as SGHKS and CDR2 as YYEKEE (reference sequence). This CDR3 comprises 16 residues. DNA for the CDR3: TGTGCCAGCAGCTTTCTAGCAGGGGGCGCGGGCTATGGCTACACCTTC. It yields the protein CASSFLAGGAGYGYTF.

The rearrangement links TRBV5-4 to TRBJ2-7; 9 nucleotides match TRBD1. Trimming at V came to 4 bases and at J to 5 bases, leaving 7 bases not matched to a gene. The germline CDR1 and CDR2 sequences are SGHNT and YYREEE (reference sequence). CDR3 length: 14 residues. CDR3 region: CASSLGQGTHEQYF. The CDR3 DNA is TGTGCCAGCAGCCTTGGACAGGGGACCCACGAGCAGTACTTC.

The V and J genes are TRBV5-4 and TRBJ1-3; D call uncertain. CDR3 size: 12 residues. The germline V and J ends were trimmed by 5 bases and 1 base, with 4 bases remaining between them. CDR1 and CDR2 (germline): SGHNT, YYREEE (reference sequence). The CDR3 bases are TGTGCCAGCAGGGCGTCTGGAAACACCATATATTTT. The encoded protein is CASRASGNTIYF.

CDR3 residues: CASSIEVGGGTGAYEQYF. CDR3 coding DNA: TGTGCCAGTAGTATAGAGGTAGGAGGTGGGACTGGGGCCTACGAGCAGTACTTC. The gene calls are TRBV19 and TRBJ2-7; possible D gene TRBD2, 6 bases. This CDR3 comprises 18 residues. Germline assignment: CDR1 LNHDA and CDR2 SQIVND (reference sequence). Trimming took 0 bases from V and 2 from J, leaving 20 bases between them.

The chain combines TRBV6-1 with TRBJ1-5; TRBD1 agrees at 9 bases. Unmatched junction bases numbered 9, after V lost 5 bases and J lost 7 bases. Looked up from germline, CDR1 is MNHNS and CDR2 is SASEGT. The CDR3 loop spans 15 amino acids. Written as DNA, the CDR3 is TGTGCCAGCAGTTTTACAGGGGGCCGGGAACAGCCCCAGCATTTT. Its protein product is CASSFTGGREQPQHF.

The CDR3 region has the DNA TGTGCCACCAGCAGAGATTTGGGACACCCGAACTATGGCTACACCTTC. It is translated as CATSRDLGHPNYGYTF. This rearrangement joins TRBV15 to TRBJ1-2; TRBD1 might be the D (6 bases). The V gene's germline CDR1 is LNHNV and CDR2 YYDKDF (reference sequence). This CDR3 spans 16 amino acids. The V and J ends lost 0 bases and 2 bases respectively, with 13 bases between them.

The rearrangement links TRBV5-1 to TRBJ2-1; 7 bases are shared with TRBD1. Germline V lookup: CDR1 SGHRS, CDR2 YFSETQ. V dropped 4 bases and J dropped 0; count of bases not matched to a gene: 7. There are 16 residues in the CDR3. The CDR3 sequence: CASSGLGTASYNEQFF. The CDR3 DNA is TGCGCCAGCAGCGGCCTCGGGACAGCCTCCTACAATGAGCAGTTCTTC.

The J gene is TRBJ2-7, the V gene TRBV5-1; D not certain. Trimming removed 0 bases at V and 3 bases at J, with 4 bases between. The CDR3 extends over 12 amino acids. Germline V CDR1 and CDR2: SGHRS, YFSETQ. The CDR3 here is CASSLEGYEQYF. In DNA form, the CDR3 reads TGCGCCAGCAGCTTGGAGGGCTACGAGCAGTACTTC.

This sequence joins TRBV18 and TRBJ2-7; D might be TRBD2 (6 bases). The CDR3 is 13 amino acids. Per the germline V gene, CDR1 is KGHSH and CDR2 is LQKENI. Trimming took off 6 bases at V and 2 bases at J, with 11 bases between the two ends. CDR3 bases: TGTGCCAGCTCCCGGGGACTTACCTACGAGCAGTACTTC. Translating gives CASSRGLTYEQYF.

This chain joins TRBV5-4 and TRBJ1-4; no firm D call. V lost 4 bases and J lost 8, with 12 bases in between. The CDR3 covers 13 residues. Germline V gene sequence: CDR1 SGHNT, CDR2 YYREEE (reference sequence). The CDR3 region has the DNA TGTGCCAGCAGCCTTCGACTGGGGGAAAAACTGTTTTTT. This encodes CASSLRLGEKLFF.

The chain combines TRBV5-4 with TRBJ2-7; 12 positions agree with TRBD2. J was trimmed by 0 bases and V by 0 bases; bases with no gene match: 7. The CDR3 loop spans 18 amino acids. The V gene's germline CDR1 is SGHNT and CDR2 YYREEE (reference sequence). As DNA, the CDR3 is TGTGCCAGCAGCTTGGCACTAGCGGGGGGCTTCAGCTCCTACGAGCAGTACTTC. Its translation: CASSLALAGGFSSYEQYF.